This T cell receptor beta chain derives from a study of T-cell memory formation after mild COVID-19. Study in general: Largely donor-specific TCR clusters were found. General study results and limits: Clones that contracted clustered mainly in CM and EM if CD4+ and in EMRA if CD8+. Some responding clones appeared in pre-infection memory, suggesting cross-reactive memory joined. Whether day 37 second-wave clones are SARS-CoV-2-specific was not confirmed.

Notes on this clonotype: Its antigen remains unknown.

TCRdb passed the 5' RACE reads through MiXCR, listing each CDR3 protein once. The sample lists some 300,000 distinct CDR3 sequences, approximately 19% occurring once. The CDR3 is 12 residues long. V dropped 2 bases and J dropped 5 bases, with 6 bases sitting between them. The V gene's germline CDR1 is SGHTA and CDR2 FQGNSA. The clonotype originates from a man between 18 and 29 years old who had mild COVID-19 (a few samples of this study predate the infection). Cell type and time point are not known. The specimen was PBMCs or a T cell subset sorted from them (not recorded which). The rearrangement uses TRBV7-2 and TRBJ1-2; no clear D. CDR3 DNA: TGTGCCAGCAGCTTAATGGGTTATGGCTACACCTTC. Translation gives CASSLMGYGYTF. Combining the CDR3 with reference TRBV7-2 and TRBJ1-2 gives the whole variable domain GAGVSQSPSNKVTEKGKDVELRCDPISGHTALYWYRQSLGQGLEFLIYFQGNSAPDKSGLPSDRFSAERTGGSVSTLTIQRTQQEDSAVYLCASSLMGYGYTFGSGTRLTVV.